Sequencing of this T cell receptor (beta chain) was carried out in a study of blood T cell repertoires in COVID-19. V was pared by 0 bases and J by 5 bases, with 10 bases between. The CDR3 loop spans 14 amino acids. Germline V gene lookup returns CDR1 SGDLS and CDR2 YYNGEE. Sequenced by immunoSEQ multiplex PCR; TCRdb stores in-frame clones only, minus some. This sample yields about 36,000 clones, of which 90% are seen a single time; around 4.9% belongs to the top ten. Material: peripheral blood. V gene TRBV9 combines with J gene TRBJ2-3; D ambiguous. This receptor was identified in a human donor in a cohort sampled during active COVID-19. CDR3 nucleotides: TGTGCCAGCAGCGTAGCTCCGAACGGAGATACGCAGTATTTT. Translating it yields CASSVAPNGDTQYF.